One and the same sample provided the 21 T cell receptor beta chains below, sequenced in a study of shared clonotypes between healthy human individuals (dated by TCRdb to the early 2020s). The library came from the immunoSEQ multiplex PCR assay. TCRdb retrieved this table from immuneACCESS and kept in-frame rearrangements only. Not all clones are present; in checked studies, unresolved V genes account for under half, and no reason is known for the remainder. In all, the sample holds some 2.4 million clones, and more than 85% of those were seen once. 0.36% of the sample is held by the ten biggest clonotypes. Material for sequencing was naive CD4+ T cells from PBMCs. According to the study, the label for this sample's cell subset or site signals: CD45RA+ positively selected. Receptor source: a man aged 18-30 years in good health. Some clones in this sample may be carry-over from other donors' samples.

This chain joins TRBV19 and TRBJ2-2; 10 bases are a match to TRBD2. V dropped 6 bases and J dropped 6; count of bases not matched to a gene: 19. Germline lookup yields CDR1 LNHDA and CDR2 SQIVND (reference sequence). This CDR3 is 19 amino acids long. The CDR3 is CASRTTRSGRGLVAGELFF. In DNA, the CDR3 is TGTGCCAGTAGAACAACGCGCAGCGGGAGGGGATTGGTGGCCGGGGAGCTGTTTTTT.

This clone was detected only a few times. In DNA form, the CDR3 reads TGTGCCAGCCACCTAGACGGCCTAGAGGACGAGCAGTACTTC. Translating it yields CASHLDGLEDEQYF. The chain has TRBV2 and TRBJ2-7; no firm D call. Per the germline V gene, CDR1 is SNHLY and CDR2 is FYNNEI. This CDR3 is 14 amino acids long. With 8 bases removed from V and 5 bases from J, the gap between germline ends came to 19 bases.

The CDR3 protein is CASSLDGDSGTEAFF. DNA of the CDR3: TGCGCCAGCAGCTTGGATGGAGATTCGGGCACTGAAGCTTTCTTT. The V and J genes are TRBV5-1 and TRBJ1-1; the D is unclear. Trimming left V 0 bases short and J 4 bases short, with 13 bases between. Germline V gene lookup returns CDR1 SGHRS and CDR2 YFSETQ. This CDR3 region has 15 residues.

V usage is TRBV5-1 and J usage is TRBJ1-5, with D perhaps matching TRBD1 (6 bases). V gave up 0 bases and J gave up 3 bases, with 10 bases separating them. The CDR3 spans 15 residues. The germline V gene encodes CDR1 SGHRS and CDR2 YFSETQ. The CDR3 sequence is CASSLGAGHNQPQHF. In DNA, the CDR3 is TGCGCCAGCAGCTTGGGTGCGGGACACAATCAGCCCCAGCATTTT.

The chain combines TRBV7-9 with TRBJ1-3; D is unclear. Trimming shortened V by 2 bases and J by 9 bases, and 17 bases separated the two germline ends. The germline CDR1 and CDR2 sequences are SEHNR and FQNEAQ (reference sequence). The CDR3 sequence is 15 residues long. CDR3 coding DNA: TGTGCCAGCAGCTTACTTGGAGGTGCCCTGACCACCATATATTTT. It specifies CASSLLGGALTTIYF.

This chain uses TRBV5-1 with TRBJ1-1; 11 bases agree with TRBD1. V dropped 4 bases and J dropped 6; count of bases not matched to a gene: 8. The CDR3 sequence is 15 residues long. The germline CDR1 and CDR2 sequences are SGHRS and YFSETQ. The DNA of the CDR3 is TGCGCCAGCAGCGCTCGGGACAGGGGGATCGCTGAAGCTTTCTTT. Its translation: CASSARDRGIAEAFF.

The rearrangement joins TRBV5-1 to TRBJ1-2, with TRBD1 as a possible D gene (5 bases). Germline lookup yields CDR1 SGHRS and CDR2 YFSETQ. Trimming removed 4 bases from V and 8 bases from J, with 21 bases in between. This CDR3 is built from 15 residues. CDR3 DNA sequence: TGCGCCAGCAGCGACCCCAGAGAGGGGCATTCGGGCTACACCTTC. It codes for CASSDPREGHSGYTF.

This clone appeared once. J is TRBJ2-3 and V is TRBV10-3; D is perhaps TRBD2 (5 bases). Trimming left V 6 bases short and J 4 bases short, with 11 bases between. CDR1 and CDR2 from the germline V gene are ENHRY and SYGVKD. The CDR3 has 13 amino acids. Here the CDR3 reads CAISGKVPDTQYF. The CDR3 nucleotides read TGTGCCATCAGCGGGAAGGTCCCAGATACGCAGTATTTT.

The J gene is TRBJ2-2, the V gene TRBV30; D may be TRBD2 (7 bases). The CDR3 loop spans 15 amino acids. Looked up from germline, CDR1 is GTSNPN and CDR2 is SVGIG (reference sequence). Trimming removed 3 bases at V and 1 base at J, with 12 bases between. CDR3 bases: TGTGCCTGGAGCCGGGGAGGGGGGAACACCGGGGAGCTGTTTTTT. It yields the protein CAWSRGGGNTGELFF.

This clone was seen once. The rearrangement uses TRBV30 and TRBJ1-6, with D possibly TRBD1 on 6 matching bases. This CDR3 contains 15 residues. CDR1 and CDR2 (germline): GTSNPN, SVGIG (reference sequence). With 2 bases removed from V and 7 bases from J, the gap between germline ends came to 15 bases. In DNA form, the CDR3 reads TGTGCCTGGAGTAGATTTACAGGGAAGAATTCACCCCTCCACTTT. Protein product: CAWSRFTGKNSPLHF.

This sequence joins TRBV7-3 and TRBJ2-3; D possibly corresponds to TRBD2 (6 bases). The CDR3 is made up of 15 amino acids. Germline V gives CDR1 SGHTA, CDR2 FQGTGA. V was shortened by 4 bases and J by 3 bases, with 14 bases between the two germline ends. CDR3 DNA: TGTGCCAGCAGCTCCGGGGAGCGGGCTACAGATACGCAGTATTTT. It is translated as CASSSGERATDTQYF.

A few counts support this clone. Within the sample, other DNA sequences also encode this same CDR3. The gene calls are TRBV2 and TRBJ2-7; D is uncertain. V shed 6 bases and J shed 4 bases, with 10 bases lying between them. The CDR3 has 12 residues. CDR1 and CDR2 (germline): SNHLY, FYNNEI. CDR3 region: CASRQTPYEQYF. DNA of the CDR3: TGTGCCAGCAGACAGACGCCATACGAGCAGTACTTC.

The chain carries TRBV7-7 and TRBJ2-1, with D perhaps matching TRBD2 (5 bases). Germline lookup yields CDR1 SSHAT and CDR2 FNYEAQ (reference sequence). The CDR3 consists of 13 residues. Trimming cost V 4 bases and J 9 bases, with 13 bases left between them. The CDR3 DNA reads TGTGCCAGCAGCTCCGAGGGCCTGGGTGAGCAGTTCTTC. As protein: CASSSEGLGEQFF.

The rearrangement joins TRBV11-2 to TRBJ2-5; the match to TRBD2 covers 9 bases. The CDR3 sequence is 16 residues long. J lost 5 bases, V lost 5 bases, and 12 bases had no gene match. Germline assignment: CDR1 SGHAT and CDR2 FQNNGV. In DNA, the CDR3 is TGTGCCAGCAGCACCAACCCCGGGACTAGCAGGGAGACCCAGTACTTC. As protein: CASSTNPGTSRETQYF.

The V and J genes are TRBV9 and TRBJ2-7, with D possibly matching TRBD2 (6 bases). Germline assignment: CDR1 SGDLS and CDR2 YYNGEE. The CDR3 length is 16 residues. Between the trimmed V and J ends, which lost 4 bases and 0 bases, there was a span of 17 bases. CDR3 sequence: CASSHNPSESSYEQYF. CDR3 in DNA: TGTGCCAGCAGCCACAACCCTAGCGAGAGCTCCTACGAGCAGTACTTC.

The J gene is TRBJ2-7, the V gene TRBV4-2; tentatively, D is TRBD2 (6 bases). The V end was cut by 4 bases, the J end by 3 bases, with 10 bases between. The CDR3 extends over 13 amino acids. Germline CDR1 reads LGHNA; CDR2 reads YNFKEQ. CDR3 sequence reads: CASSPTSIYEQYF. Here the CDR3 DNA reads TGTGCCAGCAGCCCTACTAGCATCTACGAGCAGTACTTC.

The chain combines TRBV6-6 with TRBJ1-4; the D gene is possibly TRBD1 (5 bases). V was trimmed by 0 bases and J by 7 bases, leaving 15 bases between them. The CDR3 runs to 16 residues. Germline CDR1 and CDR2: MNHNY and SVGAGI (reference sequence). The CDR3 is CASSYSGTGGTEKLFF. The CDR3 bases are TGTGCCAGCAGTTACTCAGGGACGGGGGGGACTGAAAAACTGTTTTTT.

The chain recombines TRBV2 with TRBJ1-4; D remains unclear. Trimming removed 4 bases from V and 2 bases from J, with 11 bases in between. CDR3 length: 15 residues. The germline gives CDR1 SNHLY, CDR2 FYNNEI. CDR3 sequence (DNA): TGTGCCAGCAGTGTAATTGGTACTACTAATGAAAAACTGTTTTTT. Amino acids: CASSVIGTTNEKLFF.

The J gene is TRBJ2-2, the V gene TRBV27; tentative D call: TRBD2 (6 bases). V was shortened by 3 bases and J by 6 bases, with 11 bases between the two germline ends. The CDR3 loop spans 14 amino acids. CDR1 MNHEY and CDR2 SMNVEV come from the germline V gene (reference sequence). In DNA form, the CDR3 reads TGTGCCAGCAGTTTCGGGGACTTCGCCGGGGAGCTGTTTTTT. Translated: CASSFGDFAGELFF.

For this clone: A read error is possible here, since a much larger clone lies one base away. Other nucleotide sequences in the sample specify the same CDR3. The chain links TRBV9 to TRBJ2-5; no firm D call. The V and J ends lost 2 bases and 3 bases respectively, with 2 bases between them. This CDR3 contains 11 residues. Germline V gives CDR1 SGDLS, CDR2 YYNGEE. The DNA of the CDR3 is TGTGCCAGCAGCGTCGAAGAGACCCAGTACTTC. Amino acid sequence: CASSVEETQYF.

V usage is TRBV7-2 and J usage is TRBJ1-2, with a possible D match to TRBD1 (5 bases). Germline values: CDR1 SGHTA, CDR2 FQGNSA. The CDR3 loop spans 16 amino acids. The ends were cut back, 5 bases at V and 4 bases at J, with 20 bases in the middle. CDR3 DNA: TGTGCCAGCAGCCGAGACGGGACTCCAAAGGGCTATGGCTACACCTTC. This codes for CASSRDGTPKGYGYTF.